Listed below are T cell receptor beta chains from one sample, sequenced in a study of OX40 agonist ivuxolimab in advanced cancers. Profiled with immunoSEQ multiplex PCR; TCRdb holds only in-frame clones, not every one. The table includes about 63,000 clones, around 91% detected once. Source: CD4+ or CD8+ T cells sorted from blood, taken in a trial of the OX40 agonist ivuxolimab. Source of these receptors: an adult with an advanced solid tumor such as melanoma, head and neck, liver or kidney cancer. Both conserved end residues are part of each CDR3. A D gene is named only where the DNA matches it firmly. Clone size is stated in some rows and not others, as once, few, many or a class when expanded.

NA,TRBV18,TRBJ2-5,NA,TGTGCCAGCTCACCGACCACCGTAATGTCAGTGACACAAGAGACCCAGTACTTC,CASSPTTVMSVTQETQYF
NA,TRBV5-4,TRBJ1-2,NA,TGTGCCAGCAGCTTGGTGGAAGCCAGGGGCTTACGCTACACCTTC,CASSLVEARGLRYTF
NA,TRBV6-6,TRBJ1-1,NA,TGTGCCAGCAGTTACGTGGGGGGCGGGGGCACTGAAGCTTTCTTT,CASSYVGGGGTEAFF
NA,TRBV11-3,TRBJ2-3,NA,TGTGCCAGCAGCTTAGTGGGGAGCACAGATACGCAGTATTTT,CASSLVGSTDTQYF
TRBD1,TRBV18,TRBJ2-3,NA,TGTGCCAGCTCAATAAGGACAGGGTCCACAGATACGCAGTATTTT,CASSIRTGSTDTQYF
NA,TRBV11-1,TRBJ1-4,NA,TGTGCCAGCAGCAACCCCAGGTGGGGCTCAACTAATGAAAAACTGTTTTTT,CASSNPRWGSTNEKLFF
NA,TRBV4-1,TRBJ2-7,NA,TGCGCCAGCAGCCACCCATCACGCGGAAGCTACGAGCAGTACTTC,CASSHPSRGSYEQYF
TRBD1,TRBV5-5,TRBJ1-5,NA,TGTGCCAGCAGCTTGGAGGGGGCGGTGCAAGGTCAGCCCCAGCATTTT,CASSLEGAVQGQPQHF
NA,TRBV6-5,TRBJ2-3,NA,TGTGCCAGCAGATTAGCAACTCGCACAGATACGCAGTATTTT,CASRLATRTDTQYF
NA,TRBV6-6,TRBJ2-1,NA,TGTGCCAGCACCCCCTCGGGTAGCTCCTACAATGAGCAGTTCTTC,CASTPSGSSYNEQFF
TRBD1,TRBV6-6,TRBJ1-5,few,TGTGCCACGGGACAGGGGAATCGCAATCAGCCCCAGCATTTT,CATGQGNRNQPQHF
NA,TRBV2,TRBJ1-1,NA,TGTGCCAGCACGGGCCGAGCGAACACTGAAGCTTTCTTT,CASTGRANTEAFF
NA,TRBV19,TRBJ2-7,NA,TGTGCCAGTAGTAGGCAGGCCTCCTACGAGCAGTACTTC,CASSRQASYEQYF
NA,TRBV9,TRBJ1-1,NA,TGTGCCAGCAGCGTAGCTCCCGGGGGCACTGAAGCTTTCTTT,CASSVAPGGTEAFF
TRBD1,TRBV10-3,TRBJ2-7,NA,TGTGCCATCAGTGAGTCGGACAGGGTCCCCTACGAGCAGTACTTC,CAISESDRVPYEQYF
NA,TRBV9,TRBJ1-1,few,TGTGCCAGCAGTCCCCTCAGGGACGGCGGAGCTTTCTTT,CASSPLRDGGAFF
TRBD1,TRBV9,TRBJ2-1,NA,TGTGCCAGCAGCCAGTCCCCGGGACAGGGATTAAATGAGCAGTTCTTC,CASSQSPGQGLNEQFF
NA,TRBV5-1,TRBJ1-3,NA,TGCGCCAGCAGCCTGGGACCCTCTGGAAACACCATATATTTT,CASSLGPSGNTIYF
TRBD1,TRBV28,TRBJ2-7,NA,TGTGCCAGCAGACGGACAGGTGACTCCTACGAGCAGTACTTC,CASRRTGDSYEQYF
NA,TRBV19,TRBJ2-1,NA,TGTGCCAGTACCCCGCCCTATGGTTCCTACAATGAGCAGTTCTTC,CASTPPYGSYNEQFF
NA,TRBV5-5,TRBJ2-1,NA,TGTGCCAGCAGCGCCGGGTGGCGGTGGTACAATGAGCAGTTCTTC,CASSAGWRWYNEQFF
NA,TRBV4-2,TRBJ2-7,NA,TGTGCCAGCAGTCCGACCCGCGACTACGAGCAGTACTTC,CASSPTRDYEQYF
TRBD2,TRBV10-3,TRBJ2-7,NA,TGTGCCATCAGTGGTCCGGGGGGTAGCTACGAGCAGTACTTC,CAISGPGGSYEQYF
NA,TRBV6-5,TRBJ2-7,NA,TGTGCCAGCAGTTACGATAGTTTCGAGCAGTACTTC,CASSYDSFEQYF
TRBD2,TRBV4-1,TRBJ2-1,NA,TGCGCCAGCAGCCAAGAAAGGTTTAGGGGACTAGCGGGAGGGCCGTCCTACAATGAGCAGTTCTTC,CASSQERFRGLAGGPSYNEQFF
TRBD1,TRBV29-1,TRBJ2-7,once,TGCAGCGTCTACGGACAGGATTCCGAGCAGTACTTC,CSVYGQDSEQYF
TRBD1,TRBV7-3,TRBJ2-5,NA,TGTGCCAGCAGCCGGACAGGGGGAGAGACCCAGTACTTC,CASSRTGGETQYF
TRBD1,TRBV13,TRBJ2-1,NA,TGTGCCAGCAGCTGGGCGGGACAGGGGTTCGGCGAGCAGTTCTTC,CASSWAGQGFGEQFF
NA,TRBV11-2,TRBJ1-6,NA,TGTGCCAGCAGCTTTAAAGGGACGTTAAATTCACCCCTCCACTTT,CASSFKGTLNSPLHF
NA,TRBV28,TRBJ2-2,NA,TGTGCCACTACGGGGGCCACAGGGGAGCTGTTTTTT,CATTGATGELFF
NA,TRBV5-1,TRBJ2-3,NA,TGCGCCAGCAGCCCACACCCGGGGAGGAGCACAGATACGCAGTATTTT,CASSPHPGRSTDTQYF
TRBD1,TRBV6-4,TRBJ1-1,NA,TGTGCCAGCAGTGATCCGGGGGACAGGGAGTTGAGCACTGAAGCTTTCTTT,CASSDPGDRELSTEAFF
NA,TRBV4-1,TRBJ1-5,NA,TGCGCCAGCAGCCAATTGTTAGACCAGCCCCAGCATTTT,CASSQLLDQPQHF
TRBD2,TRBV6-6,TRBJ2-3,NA,TGTGCCAGCAGTTTGGGACTAGCGGGAGGAACAGATACGCAGTATTTT,CASSLGLAGGTDTQYF
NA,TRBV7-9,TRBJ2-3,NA,TGTGCCAGCAGCCTCCGGATAGCGGGCACAGATACGCAGTATTTT,CASSLRIAGTDTQYF
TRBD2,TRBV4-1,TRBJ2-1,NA,TGCGCCAGCAGCCCAGGGACTAGCGGGATAGTCGATGAGCAGTTCTTC,CASSPGTSGIVDEQFF
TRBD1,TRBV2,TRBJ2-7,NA,TGTGCCAGCAGTGGGGGACAGGGCCTCTACGAGCAGTACTTC,CASSGGQGLYEQYF
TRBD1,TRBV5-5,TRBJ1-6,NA,TGTGCCAGCAGCTGGTGGACAGGGGAGGGTTCACCCCTCCACTTT,CASSWWTGEGSPLHF
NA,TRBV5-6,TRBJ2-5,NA,TGTGCCAGCAGCTTGGCCGGCAATTGGCAGTACTTC,CASSLAGNWQYF
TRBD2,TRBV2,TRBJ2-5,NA,TGTGCCAGCAGTGAAGCGGGGGGGAGGCAAGAGACCCAGTACTTC,CASSEAGGRQETQYF
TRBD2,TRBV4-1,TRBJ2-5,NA,TGCGCCAGCAGCCAGGAGACTAGCGGGAGAGGGACCCAGTACTTC,CASSQETSGRGTQYF
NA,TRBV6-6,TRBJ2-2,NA,TGTGCCAGCACTCACGGGACGCAAGCGAACACCGGGGAGCTGTTTTTT,CASTHGTQANTGELFF
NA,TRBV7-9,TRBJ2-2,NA,TGTGCCAGCAGCCAAATAAGGGGTACCGGGGAGCTGTTTTTT,CASSQIRGTGELFF
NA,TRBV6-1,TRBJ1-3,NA,TGTGCCAGCAGTGTAGGGTTCGGAGGAAGGGGAAACACCATATATTTT,CASSVGFGGRGNTIYF
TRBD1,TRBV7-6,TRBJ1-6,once,TGTGCCAGCAGCTTAGTCGCAGGGGGCAGGAATTCACCCCTCCACTTT,CASSLVAGGRNSPLHF
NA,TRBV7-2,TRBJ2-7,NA,TGTGCCAGCAAGAGGACCGGGTCGACCTACGAGCAGTACTTC,CASKRTGSTYEQYF
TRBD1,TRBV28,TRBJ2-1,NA,TGTGCCAGCAGTTCGGGACAGTTCTCCTACAATGAGCAGTTCTTC,CASSSGQFSYNEQFF
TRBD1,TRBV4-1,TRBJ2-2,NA,TGCGCCAGCAGCCAAGACCTTGGAACCGGGACAGGGGGGACCGGGGAGCTGTTTTTT,CASSQDLGTGTGGTGELFF
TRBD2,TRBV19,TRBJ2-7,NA,TGTGCCAGTAGTTCGACTAGCGGGAGCTACGAGCAGTACTTC,CASSSTSGSYEQYF
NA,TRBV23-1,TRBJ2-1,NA,TGCGCCAGCAGTCAAAATGGGGTGGCAGGCCGGGATCATGAGCAGTTCTTC,CASSQNGVAGRDHEQFF
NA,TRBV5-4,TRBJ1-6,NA,TGTGCCAGCAGCTTGGACAATTCACCCCTCCACTTT,CASSLDNSPLHF
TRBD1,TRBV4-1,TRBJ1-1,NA,TGCGCCAGCAGCCAGGGACAGTTTATGAACACTGAAGCTTTCTTT,CASSQGQFMNTEAFF
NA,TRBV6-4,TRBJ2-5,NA,TGTGCCAGCAGTGACAGAGGGAGTCACCAGACCCAGTACTTC,CASSDRGSHQTQYF
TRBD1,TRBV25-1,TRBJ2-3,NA,TGTGCCAGCAGTGAGGCTCAGGGGGCGATGGATACGCAGTATTTT,CASSEAQGAMDTQYF
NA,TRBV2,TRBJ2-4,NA,TGTGCCAGCAGTGTCGAACAGGGTGGAAACATTCAGTACTTC,CASSVEQGGNIQYF
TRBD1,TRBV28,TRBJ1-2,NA,TGTGCCAGCAGTTTCAAATTGGGGACAGAGCCTAACTATGGCTACACCTTC,CASSFKLGTEPNYGYTF
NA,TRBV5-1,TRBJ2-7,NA,TGCGCCAGCAGCTTGTCCAAGGGAACCTACGAGCAGTACTTC,CASSLSKGTYEQYF
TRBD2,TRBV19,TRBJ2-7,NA,TGTGCCAGTAGTATCAGACTAGCCCCCTCCTACGAGCAGTACTTC,CASSIRLAPSYEQYF
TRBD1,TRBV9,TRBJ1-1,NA,TGTGCCAGCAGCGCCGGACAGGGGCACACTGAAGCTTTCTTT,CASSAGQGHTEAFF